This T cell receptor (beta chain) appears in the sequencing data of a study of cytomegalovirus exposure and HLA in healthy donors. The study's findings and limits: The study put 150 to 200 TCR beta chains on its list as cytomegalovirus-associated. At a 0.05 false discovery rate, a later analysis found 16,951 TCR beta sequences to be associated with HLA alleles.

In regard to this clone: The antigen remains unidentified.

Germline trimming cut 0 bases from V and 1 base from J; bases unmatched to any gene: 5. The CDR3 extends over 17 amino acids. Looked up from germline, CDR1 is MGHRA and CDR2 is YSYEKL. The primer mix had 60 Vbeta and 13 Jbeta primers. Using immunoSEQ multiplex PCR, the repertoire was profiled, and TCRdb retains in-frame clones only, with some absent. The listing records 200,000 or so clones. This receptor was taken from a girl aged 2-10 years in good health and CMV-seropositive. The sequencing input was PBMCs. The chain recombines TRBV4-1 with TRBJ2-2; 7 nucleotides align to TRBD2. The DNA for the CDR3 is TGCGCCAGCAGCCAAGATGGGGACTACGGGAACACCGGGGAGCTGTTTTTT. Residues: CASSQDGDYGNTGELFF.